This entry features one T cell receptor beta chain sequence. The antigen it recognizes is unknown. Base qualities are not recorded, but no much larger clone differs from it by a single base. Whole blood was collected in K2EDTA tubes by collaborating institutions according to the institutions' own protocols. For TCRbeta analysis, collaborator samples were shipped as frozen whole blood, as isolated PBMCs, or as DNA extracted from either sample type. This entry comes from a study of blood T cell repertoires in COVID-19 (dated by TCRdb to about 2020). The study in broad terms: Samples from collaborators originated in the United States, Italy and Spain and spanned both the acute and convalescent phases of COVID-19. Sample metadata almost always included a de-identified subject ID, COVID-19 status, age in years and sex. The dataset comprised deeply sampled blood TCRbeta repertoires from subjects exposed to, actively infected with, or recovered from COVID-19. Where available, HLA class I and class II types were taken from metadata supplied by the sample provider and were not determined by assay-based typing. The prospective study material was composed of cDNA or gDNA derived from T cells, B-cell-depleted T cells, or PBMCs. Samples were obtained from the ongoing ImmuneRACE study (first 160 participants) and from over a thousand subjects provided by 6 global collaborators. A freely available public database, intended as a resource for researchers studying the immune response to SARS-CoV-2, is where the repertoires were released. Study-wide findings and limitations: The quantity of clinical and demographic metadata differed by source and by participant and was supplied without curation.

From a lookup of the germline V gene (reference sequence), CDR1 and CDR2 are SGHAT and FQDESV. The junction shows trimming of 5 bases on V and 4 bases on J, plus 14 bases between the germline ends. The CDR3 starts with the cysteine, ends with the phenylalanine, and has 14 residues. The only DNA kept is the CDR3, 42 bases in frame from the first base. TCRbeta CDR3 regions were amplified from genomic DNA using the immunoSEQ Assay, a bias-controlled multiplex PCR. The paper's processing steps were these. The number of nucleated cells in each sample was estimated by amplification of reference gene primers within the assay. To quantify the absolute abundance of each unique TCRbeta CDR3 rearrangement, sequence reads were collapsed and filtered. For each sample, productive Simpson clonality was calculated as the square root of Simpson's diversity index over productive rearrangements. TCRdb took this table from immuneACCESS and kept in-frame rearrangements with V and J called. Such tables lack part of the clones; where checked against another copy, unresolved V genes explain under half of the gap, and the rest is unexplained. V and J calls and clone size are copied from that table; D and trimming were computed from the DNA. For this sample the table gives about 260,000 clones, of which 84% were detected only once. The ten largest clones take up 4.2% of the sample.

The chain couples TRBV11-1 to TRBJ1-1; tentative D gene TRBD1, with 6 bases matching. The clonotype was recovered from a man between 60 and 75 years old with acute or convalescent COVID-19. Sequenced sample: peripheral blood. The CDR3 reads as follows: CASSANRDGTEAFF. The bases read TGTGCCAGCAGCGCGAACAGGGACGGCACTGAAGCTTTCTTT. With all but the CDR3 taken from the reference TRBV11-1 and TRBJ1-1 genes, the full variable domain is: EAEVAQSPRYKITEKSQAVAFWCDPISGHATLYWYRQILGQGPELLVQFQDESVVDDSQLPKDRFSAERLKGVDSTLKIQPAELGDSAMYLCASSANRDGTEAFFGQGTRLTVV.